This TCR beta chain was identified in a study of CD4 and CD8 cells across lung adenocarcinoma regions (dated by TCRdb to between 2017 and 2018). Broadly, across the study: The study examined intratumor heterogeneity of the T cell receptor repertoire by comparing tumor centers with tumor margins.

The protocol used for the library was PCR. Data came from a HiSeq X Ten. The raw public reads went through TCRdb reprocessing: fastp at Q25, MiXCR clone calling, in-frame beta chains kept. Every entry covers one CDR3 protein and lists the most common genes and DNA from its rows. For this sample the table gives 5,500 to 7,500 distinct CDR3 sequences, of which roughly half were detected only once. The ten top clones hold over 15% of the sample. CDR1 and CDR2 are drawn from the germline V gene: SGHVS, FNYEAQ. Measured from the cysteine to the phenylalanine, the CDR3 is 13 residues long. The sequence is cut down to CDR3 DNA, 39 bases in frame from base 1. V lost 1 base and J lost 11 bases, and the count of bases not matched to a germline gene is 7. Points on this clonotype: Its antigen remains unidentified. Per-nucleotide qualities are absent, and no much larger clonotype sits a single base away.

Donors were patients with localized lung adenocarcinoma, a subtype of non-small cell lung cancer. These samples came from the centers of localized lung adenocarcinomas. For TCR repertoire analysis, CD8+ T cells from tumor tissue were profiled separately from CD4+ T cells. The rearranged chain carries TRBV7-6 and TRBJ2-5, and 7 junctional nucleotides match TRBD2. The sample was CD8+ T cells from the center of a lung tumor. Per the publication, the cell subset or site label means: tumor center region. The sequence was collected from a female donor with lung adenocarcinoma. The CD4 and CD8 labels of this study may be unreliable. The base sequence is TGTGCCAGCAGCTTAGGTCCTAGCGGAGAGCAGTACTTC. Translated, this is CASSLGPSGEQYF.